These 15 T cell receptor beta chains were all obtained from the same sample, sequenced in a study of shared clonotypes between healthy human individuals (dated by TCRdb to 2019 to 2021). To prepare the library, the immunoSEQ multiplex PCR assay was applied. Held by TCRdb, this immuneACCESS table contains in-frame sequences only and omits some clones. Under half of the omission traces to an unresolved V gene where checked; the cause of the rest is unknown. This sample comprises fewer than 3 million clones, around 93% of them detected only once. The ten largest clones represent about 0.41% of the sample. What was sequenced was naive CD4+ T cells from PBMCs. According to the study, the label for this sample's cell subset or site signals: CD45RA+ positively selected. The receptors shown here come from a man between 18 and 29 years old in good health. Some clones in this sample may be carry-over from other donors' samples.

The rearrangement joins TRBV6-1 to TRBJ2-1; D gene uncertain. CDR3 size: 13 residues. V dropped 0 bases and J dropped 7 bases, with 7 bases sitting between them. Per germline, CDR1 MNHNS and CDR2 SASEGT. This CDR3 reads CASSEAFGNEQFF. In DNA form, the CDR3 reads TGTGCCAGCAGTGAAGCATTCGGGAATGAGCAGTTCTTC.

The V and J genes are TRBV14 and TRBJ1-5; no clear D gene. V shed 3 bases and J shed 5 bases, with 8 bases lying between them. Germline CDR1 is SGHDN and CDR2 is FVKESK. This CDR3 has 13 residues. Here the CDR3 DNA reads TGTGCCAGCAGCCATCAGGCCGATCAGCCCCAGCATTTT. This gives the protein CASSHQADQPQHF.

This chain connects TRBV6-5 to TRBJ1-3; D uncertain. Germline CDR1 is MNHEY and CDR2 is SVGAGI. This CDR3 has 13 amino acids. V dropped 5 bases and J dropped 8 bases, with 13 bases sitting between them. The CDR3 nucleotides read TGTGCCAGCAGTGTCGGCTTCGGGGACACCATATATTTT. Amino acids: CASSVGFGDTIYF.

This rearrangement joins TRBV6-5 to TRBJ2-7; 9 bases line up with TRBD2. J gave up 3 bases and V 7 bases, and 7 bases lay outside the gene matches. Germline V CDR1 and CDR2: MNHEY, SVGAGI. The CDR3 runs 14 residues. CDR3 protein: CASTGGSGSYEQYF. CDR3 in DNA: TGTGCCAGCACTGGTGGTAGCGGGAGCTACGAGCAGTACTTC.

The chain couples TRBV2 to TRBJ2-5; 11 bases map to TRBD2. The CDR3 spans 15 residues. Germline V gene data show CDR1 as SNHLY and CDR2 as FYNNEI. J was trimmed by 5 bases and V by 6 bases; bases with no gene match: 8. The CDR3 region has the DNA TGTGCCAGCAGGTCGACTAGCGGGGAATGGGAGACCCAGTACTTC. This sequence encodes CASRSTSGEWETQYF.

The gene calls are TRBV5-6 and TRBJ2-1; TRBD2 matches 11 bases. The CDR3 spans 16 residues. J gave up 6 bases and V 6 bases, and 11 bases lay outside the gene matches. Germline V lookup: CDR1 SGHDT, CDR2 YYEEEE. This CDR3 reads CASTSRRTSGPNEQFF. CDR3 DNA sequence: TGTGCCAGCACCTCCCGTAGGACTAGCGGGCCCAATGAGCAGTTCTTC. Full variable domain (remainder filled in from reference TRBV5-6 and TRBJ2-1): DAGVTQSPTHLIKTRGQQVTLRCSPKSGHDTVSWYQQALGQGPQFIFQYYEEEERQRGNFPDRFSGHQFPNYSSELNVNALLLGDSALYLCASTSRRTSGPNEQFFGPGTRLTVL.

V usage is TRBV9 and J usage is TRBJ2-1; D may be TRBD1 or TRBD2 (6 bases each). This CDR3 is built from 14 residues. Germline V gives CDR1 SGDLS, CDR2 YYNGEE. Trimming left V 4 bases short and J 6 bases short, with 14 bases between. The CDR3 sequence: CASSFPGGGNEQFF. The CDR3 DNA sequence: TGTGCCAGCAGCTTTCCCGGAGGGGGCAATGAGCAGTTCTTC.

The V gene is TRBV27, the J gene TRBJ2-1, with 10 bases lining up with TRBD1. The CDR3 covers 18 residues. V shed 0 bases and J 2 bases; nucleotides not matched to a gene: 7. CDR1 and CDR2 from the germline V gene are MNHEY and SMNVEV (reference sequence). The CDR3 here is CASSLSMGGQGPYNEQFF. CDR3 DNA: TGTGCCAGCAGTTTATCTATGGGGGGACAGGGGCCCTACAATGAGCAGTTCTTC.

The V gene is TRBV4-2, the J gene TRBJ1-4; 9 nucleotides match TRBD1. CDR3 length equals 16 residues. Losses at the gene ends were 3 bases for V and 8 bases for J; bases not matched to a gene: 10. Germline loops: CDR1 LGHNA, CDR2 YNFKEQ. This CDR3 is CASSHQQTGGPEKLFF. CDR3 DNA: TGTGCCAGCAGCCATCAACAGACAGGGGGGCCGGAAAAACTGTTTTTT.

The genes are TRBV11-3 and TRBJ2-7; the D gene is possibly TRBD1 (5 bases). From germline, CDR1 is SGHNT and CDR2 YENEEA. The CDR3 has 14 amino acids. The V gene lost 5 bases and the J gene lost 4 bases, with 15 bases spanning the gap. The CDR3 DNA is TGTGCCAGCAGCCCCTGTAAAAGGGGTTACGAGCAGTACTTC. This encodes CASSPCKRGYEQYF.

V is TRBV7-8 and J is TRBJ2-3; 9 positions match TRBD2. The CDR3 is made up of 17 amino acids. The J segment lost 0 bases and the V segment lost 3 bases, leaving 7 bases of the junction unmatched. Germline CDR1 and CDR2: SGHVS and FQNEAQ. As DNA, the CDR3 is TGTGCCAGCAGCTTGTCTCTAGCGGGGACTAGCACAGATACGCAGTATTTT. The encoded protein is CASSLSLAGTSTDTQYF.

The V and J genes are TRBV5-6 and TRBJ2-1; 8 nucleotides align to TRBD1. CDR1 and CDR2 (germline): SGHDT, YYEEEE. V dropped 1 base and J dropped 11; count of bases not matched to a gene: 11. CDR3 length equals 15 residues. The CDR3 region has the DNA TGTGCCAGCAGCTTGAGATGGACAGGGCGTCGAAAGCAGTTCTTC. This translates into CASSLRWTGRRKQFF.

The chain joins TRBV6-5 to TRBJ2-3, with D perhaps matching TRBD2 (7 bases). Germline CDR1 MNHEY, CDR2 SVGAGI. This CDR3 has 15 residues. The V gene lost 2 bases and the J gene lost 4 bases, with 13 bases spanning the gap. The CDR3 bases are TGTGCCAGCAGTTACAGGGAGGGGGTTCCAGATACGCAGTATTTT. Translation gives CASSYREGVPDTQYF.

The rearrangement links TRBV5-6 to TRBJ2-5; D is undetermined. Germline V lookup: CDR1 SGHDT, CDR2 YYEEEE. The V gene lost 3 bases and the J gene lost 5 bases, with 8 bases spanning the gap. This CDR3 contains 12 residues. The chain's CDR3 is CASSSIRETQYF. In DNA form, the CDR3 reads TGTGCCAGCAGCTCCATAAGGGAGACCCAGTACTTC.

V usage is TRBV29-1 and J usage is TRBJ2-7; D is perhaps TRBD1 (6 bases). Trimming took 4 bases from V and 5 from J, leaving 18 bases between them. Per germline, CDR1 SQVTM and CDR2 ANQGSEA. There are 14 residues in the CDR3. The CDR3 sequence: CSVVFIVEGDEQYF. The DNA of the CDR3 is TGCAGCGTTGTATTTATAGTTGAGGGGGACGAGCAGTACTTC.